This TCR beta chain was observed in a study of T cells in Graves' hyperthyroidism and ophthalmopathy. Study-level results: In the blood, most expanded thyroid clonotypes above 0.001 appeared as well. A median approximately 6.8 months before onset, the model predicted ophthalmopathy.

The ends lost 3 bases at V and 2 bases at J; junction bases unmatched: 4. The CDR3 has 16 amino acids. Germline CDR1 is MGHDK and CDR2 is SYGVNS. Subjects with ophthalmopathy showed a Clinical Activity Score no lower than 3, a NOSPECS grade no lower than 4, and a duration shorter than 3 months. The diagnostic basis comprised clinical symptoms, serum thyroxine and TRAb, thyroid ultrasound and orbital computed tomography. This clonotype was seen repeatedly, ten times or more. As yet, its antigen is unknown. RNA transcripts served as the template for amplifying TCR beta CDR3 regions. The HTBI primer set served for first-round RT-PCR of the TCR CDR3. TCRdb passed the multiplex PCR reads through MiXCR, listing each CDR3 protein once. The sample shows approximately 250,000 distinct CDR3 sequences, roughly a quarter of them seen only once.

The V call is TRBV25-1, the J call TRBJ1-3, with 10 bases lining up with TRBD1. This TCR was recovered from a woman aged 40 to 55 with Graves' ophthalmopathy. Sequenced input: blood. The CDR3 nucleotides read TGTGCCAGCAGTGATCATGGACAGGGGGCTGGAAACACCATATATTTT. Protein sequence: CASSDHGQGAGNTIYF. Based on the CDR3 plus reference TRBV25-1 and TRBJ1-3, the full variable domain is EADIYQTPRYLVIGTGKKITLECSQTMGHDKMYWYQQDPGMELHLIHYSYGVNSTEKGDLSSESTVSRIRTEHFPLTLESARPSHTSQYLCASSDHGQGAGNTIYFGEGSWLTVV.